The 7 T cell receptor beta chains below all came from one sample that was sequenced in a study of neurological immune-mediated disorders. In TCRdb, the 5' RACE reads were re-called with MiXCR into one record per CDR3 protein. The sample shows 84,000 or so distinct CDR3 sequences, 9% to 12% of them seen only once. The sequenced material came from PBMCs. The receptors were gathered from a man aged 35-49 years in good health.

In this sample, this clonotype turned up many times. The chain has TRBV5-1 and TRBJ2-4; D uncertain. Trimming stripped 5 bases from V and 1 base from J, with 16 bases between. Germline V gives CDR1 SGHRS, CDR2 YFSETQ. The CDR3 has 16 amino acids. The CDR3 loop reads CASRLRDFGAKNIQYF. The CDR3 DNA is TGCGCCAGCAGGTTGCGCGATTTTGGGGCCAAAAACATTCAGTACTTC.

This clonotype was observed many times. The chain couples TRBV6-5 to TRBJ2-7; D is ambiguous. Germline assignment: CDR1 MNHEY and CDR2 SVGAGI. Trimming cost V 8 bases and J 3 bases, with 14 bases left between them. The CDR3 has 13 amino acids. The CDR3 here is CASRDGIHYEQYF. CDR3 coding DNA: TGTGCCAGCCGAGACGGAATACACTACGAGCAGTACTTC.

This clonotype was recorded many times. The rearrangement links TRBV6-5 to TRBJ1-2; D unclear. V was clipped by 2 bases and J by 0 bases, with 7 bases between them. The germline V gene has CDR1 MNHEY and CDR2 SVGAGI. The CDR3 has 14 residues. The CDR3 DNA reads TGTGCCAGCAGTTACGTCGAGTCTAACTATGGCTACACCTTC. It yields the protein CASSYVESNYGYTF.

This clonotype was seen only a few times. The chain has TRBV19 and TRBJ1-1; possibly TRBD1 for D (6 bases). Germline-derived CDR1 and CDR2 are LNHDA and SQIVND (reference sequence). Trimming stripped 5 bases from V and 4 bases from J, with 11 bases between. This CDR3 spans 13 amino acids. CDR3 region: CASSLGGITEAFF. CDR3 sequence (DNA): TGTGCCAGTAGTTTGGGGGGCATCACTGAAGCTTTCTTT.

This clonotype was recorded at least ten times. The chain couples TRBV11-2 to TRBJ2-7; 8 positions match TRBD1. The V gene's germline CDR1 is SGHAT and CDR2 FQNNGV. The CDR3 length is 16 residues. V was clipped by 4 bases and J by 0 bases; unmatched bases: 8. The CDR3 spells CASSSDIRGPSYEQYF. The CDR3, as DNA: TGTGCCAGCAGCTCCGATATCAGGGGGCCCTCCTACGAGCAGTACTTC.

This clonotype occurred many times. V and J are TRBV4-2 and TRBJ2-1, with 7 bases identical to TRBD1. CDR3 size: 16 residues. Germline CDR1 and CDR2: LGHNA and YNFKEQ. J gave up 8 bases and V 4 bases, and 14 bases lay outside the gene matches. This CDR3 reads CASSPRQGRGVDEQFF. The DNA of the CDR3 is TGTGCCAGCAGCCCGCGACAGGGCCGTGGGGTTGATGAGCAGTTCTTC.

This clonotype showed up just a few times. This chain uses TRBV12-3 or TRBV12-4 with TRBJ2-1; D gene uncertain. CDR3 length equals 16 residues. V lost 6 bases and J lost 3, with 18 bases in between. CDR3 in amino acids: CASRPLAGIFYNEQFF. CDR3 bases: TGTGCCAGCAGACCTCTGGCAGGCATCTTCTACAATGAGCAGTTCTTC.